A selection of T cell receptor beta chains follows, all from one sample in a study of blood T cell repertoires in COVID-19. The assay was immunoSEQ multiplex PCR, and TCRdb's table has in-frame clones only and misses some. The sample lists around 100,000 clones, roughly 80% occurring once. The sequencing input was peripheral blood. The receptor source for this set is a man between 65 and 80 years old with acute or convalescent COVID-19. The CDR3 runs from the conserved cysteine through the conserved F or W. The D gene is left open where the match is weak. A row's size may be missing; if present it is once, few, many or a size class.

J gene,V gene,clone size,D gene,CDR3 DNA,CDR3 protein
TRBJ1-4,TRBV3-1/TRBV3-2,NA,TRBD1,TGTGCCAGCAGCCGGACAGGGATGAATGAAAAACTGTTTTTT,CASSRTGMNEKLFF
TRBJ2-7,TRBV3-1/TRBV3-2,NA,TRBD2,TGTGCCAGCGGCACTAGCGGGAGCTACGAGCAGTACTTC,CASGTSGSYEQYF
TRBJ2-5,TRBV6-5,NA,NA,TGTGCCAGCAGCTTCAGGGAAGGGGAGACCCAGTACTTC,CASSFREGETQYF
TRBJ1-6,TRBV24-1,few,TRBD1,TGTGCCACCAGTGGGCTTACAGGGACAGTGGAAATTGAATCACCCCTCCACTTT,CATSGLTGTVEIESPLHF
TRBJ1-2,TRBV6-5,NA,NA,TGTGCCAGCAGTTCCCCAGGGTTGGTACAGGCCTATGGCTACACCTTC,CASSSPGLVQAYGYTF
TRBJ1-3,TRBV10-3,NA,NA,TGTGCCATCAGTGAGTCGCACCCGAGCTCTGGAAACACCATATATTTT,CAISESHPSSGNTIYF
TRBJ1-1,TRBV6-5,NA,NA,TGTGCCAGCAGTCTGAGCGGGGGGGGGAACACTGAAGCTTTCTTT,CASSLSGGGNTEAFF
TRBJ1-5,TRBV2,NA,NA,TGTGCCAGCAGTGAACGACGGGGGGGGCATCAGCCCCAGCATTTT,CASSERRGGHQPQHF
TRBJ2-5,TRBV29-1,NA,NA,TGCAGCGTGGGGGGTCGGGAGACCCAGTACTTC,CSVGGRETQYF
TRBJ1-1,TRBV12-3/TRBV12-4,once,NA,TGTGCCAGCAGTTTACAGGGAGGCACTGAAGCTTTCTTT,CASSLQGGTEAFF
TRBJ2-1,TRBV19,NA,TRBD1,TGTGCCAGCGCCGCCAGGACAGGCAACAATGAGCAGTTCTTC,CASAARTGNNEQFF
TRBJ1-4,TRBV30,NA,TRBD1,TGTGCCTGGAGCGCACTCAGGACCGGGACAGGGCTTGAAAAACTGTTTTTT,CAWSALRTGTGLEKLFF
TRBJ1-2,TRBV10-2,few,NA,TGCGCCAGCAGTGACAGAAACTATGGCTACACCTTC,CASSDRNYGYTF
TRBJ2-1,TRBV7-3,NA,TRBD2,TGTGCCAGCAGCTTCGGACTAGCGGGGCCCTTAAACAATGAGCAGTTCTTC,CASSFGLAGPLNNEQFF
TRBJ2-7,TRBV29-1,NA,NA,TGCAGCGTTGCGGACACGCCGTACGAGCAGTACTTC,CSVADTPYEQYF
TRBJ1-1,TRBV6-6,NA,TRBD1,TGTGCCAGCAGTCAGGGGGACAGATTGAACACTGAAGCTTTCTTT,CASSQGDRLNTEAFF
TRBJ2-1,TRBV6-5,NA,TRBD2,TGTGCCAGCAGGGGACTAGCGGGGAATGAGCAGTTCTTC,CASRGLAGNEQFF
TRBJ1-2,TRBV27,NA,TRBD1,TGTGCCACCAAACCTCAACAGGGGTCCCACTACTATGGCTACACCTTC,CATKPQQGSHYYGYTF
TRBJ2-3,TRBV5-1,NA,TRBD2,TGCGCCAGCAGCTTAGCGGGGGTCCGTTACACAGATACGCAGTATTTT,CASSLAGVRYTDTQYF
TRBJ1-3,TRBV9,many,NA,TGTGCCAGCAGCGCTACAGGTTCTGGAAACACCATATATTTT,CASSATGSGNTIYF
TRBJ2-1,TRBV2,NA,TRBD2,TGTGCCAGCATCGGGTCTAGCGGGGGTATCGATGAGCAGTTCTTC,CASIGSSGGIDEQFF
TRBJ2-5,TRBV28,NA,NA,TGTGCCAGCAGTTTAAAGGGGGAGACCCAGTACTTC,CASSLKGETQYF
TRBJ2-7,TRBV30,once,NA,TGTGCCTGGAGTGTAGGGGTTAAGTACGAGCAGTACTTC,CAWSVGVKYEQYF
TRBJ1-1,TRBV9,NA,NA,TGTGCCAGCAGCCGGGGGGAAACTGAAGCTTTCTTT,CASSRGETEAFF
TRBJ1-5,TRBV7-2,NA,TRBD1,TGTGCCAGCAGCATCTACAGGGGGCTTCAGCCCCAGCATTTT,CASSIYRGLQPQHF
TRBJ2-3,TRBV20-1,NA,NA,TGCAGTGCCCGTGGGGGGGATACGCAGTATTTT,CSARGGDTQYF
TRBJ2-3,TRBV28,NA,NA,TGTGCCAGCACCGTACAGGGTGCAGATACGCAGTATTTT,CASTVQGADTQYF
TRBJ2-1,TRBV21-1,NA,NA,TGTGCCAGCAAGATACCCGGGACTTGCTACAATGAGCAGTTCTTC,CASKIPGTCYNEQFF
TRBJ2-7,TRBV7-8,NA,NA,TGTGCCAGCAGCTTATCTACAGGCCCCTACGAGCAGTACTTC,CASSLSTGPYEQYF
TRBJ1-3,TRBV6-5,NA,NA,TGTGCCAGCAGACAGGGAGTTGGAAACACCATATATTTT,CASRQGVGNTIYF
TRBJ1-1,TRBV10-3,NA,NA,TGTGCCATCAGTGAGACCAGGGACTGGAACACTGAAGCTTTCTTT,CAISETRDWNTEAFF
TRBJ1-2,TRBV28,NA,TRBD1,TGTGCCAGCAGTCCCCCGGGACAGGACTATGGCTACACCTTC,CASSPPGQDYGYTF
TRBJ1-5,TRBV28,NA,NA,TGTGCCAGCAAGGAGGGGCCGGGGCGTCAGCCCCAGCATTTT,CASKEGPGRQPQHF
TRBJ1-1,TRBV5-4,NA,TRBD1,TGTGCCAGCAGCTTCGGACAGGGCAAGTCTGAAGCTTTCTTT,CASSFGQGKSEAFF
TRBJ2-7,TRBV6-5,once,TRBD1,TGTGCCAGCATAAGAACGGGACAGGGAAGGTACGAGCAGTACTTC,CASIRTGQGRYEQYF
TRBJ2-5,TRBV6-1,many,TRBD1,TGTGCCAGCAGTGAGGGAAACCCAGGGGGCACCCAGTACTTC,CASSEGNPGGTQYF
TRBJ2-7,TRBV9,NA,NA,TGTGCCAGCAGCCCCCAGGTCACGGAATACGAGCAGTACTTC,CASSPQVTEYEQYF
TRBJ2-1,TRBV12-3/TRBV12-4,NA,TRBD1,TGTGCCAGCACCAGGGACAGGGCTGAGCAGTTCTTC,CASTRDRAEQFF
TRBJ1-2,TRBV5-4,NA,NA,TGTGCCAGCAGCTTGGCCGGAAGGGGAAACTTTGGCGGCTACACCTTC,CASSLAGRGNFGGYTF
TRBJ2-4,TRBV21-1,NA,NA,TGTGCCAGCAGCAAAGTAACTAGCGGGAGGGCCAAAAAGGCCAAAAACATTCAGTACTTC,CASSKVTSGRAKKAKNIQYF
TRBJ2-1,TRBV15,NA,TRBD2,TGTGCCACCAGCAGAGATGGACTAGCGGGAGGGCCGTTGAATGAGCAGTTCTTC,CATSRDGLAGGPLNEQFF
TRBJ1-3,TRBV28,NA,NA,TGTGCCAGCAGTCACGGGATACACTCTGGAAACACCATATATTTT,CASSHGIHSGNTIYF
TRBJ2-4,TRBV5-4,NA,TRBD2,TGTGCCAGCAGTCCTCTAGCGGGGGAAAACATTCAGTACTTC,CASSPLAGENIQYF
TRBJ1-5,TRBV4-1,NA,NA,TGCGCCAGCAGCCAAGAATACACGAGCAATCAGCCCCAGCATTTT,CASSQEYTSNQPQHF
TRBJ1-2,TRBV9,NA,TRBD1,TGTGCCAGCAGCGTAGACGGGGACAGGACTGGCTACACCTTC,CASSVDGDRTGYTF
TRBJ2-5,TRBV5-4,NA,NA,TGTGCCAGCAGCATACAGGGTGGCCAAGAGACCCAGTACTTC,CASSIQGGQETQYF